The 19 T cell receptor beta chains reported below all come from one sample, sequenced in a study of cytomegalovirus exposure and HLA in healthy donors. Vbeta (60) and Jbeta (13) primers were used in the PCR. Only in-frame clones appear in the TCRdb table, and some are missing; sequencing was by immunoSEQ multiplex PCR. The sample lists some 140,000 clones, 76% occurring once. The source material was PBMCs. The receptors were gathered from a female donor in good health and CMV-seropositive.

This rearrangement joins TRBV27 to TRBJ1-3; D may be TRBD1 (6 bases). Trimming took off 8 bases at V and 4 bases at J, with 9 bases between the two ends. Germline CDR1 reads MNHEY; CDR2 reads SMNVEV (reference sequence). The CDR3 extends over 12 amino acids. DNA for the CDR3: TGTGCCAGCCAGGGGTTAGGAAACACCATATATTTT. The encoded protein is CASQGLGNTIYF.

The chain uses TRBV6-1 and TRBJ2-5, with TRBD1 matching over 11 bases. V dropped 4 bases and J dropped 4; count of bases not matched to a gene: 5. Looked up from germline, CDR1 is MNHNS and CDR2 is SASEGT. CDR3 length equals 15 residues. The CDR3 nucleotides read TGTGCCAGCAGTGTTGGACAGGGGGCTGCAGAGACCCAGTACTTC. It is translated as CASSVGQGAAETQYF.

The chain couples TRBV30 to TRBJ2-7; TRBD2 might be the D (6 bases). The germline V gene has CDR1 GTSNPN and CDR2 SVGIG (reference sequence). Trimming removed 4 bases from V and 3 bases from J, with 22 bases in between. The CDR3 runs to 16 residues. The CDR3 protein is CAWNSPSAGGYYEQYF. The DNA for the CDR3 is TGTGCCTGGAATTCCCCTAGCGCTGGGGGATACTACGAGCAGTACTTC.

The rearrangement uses TRBV7-9 and TRBJ1-5; D might be TRBD1 (5 bases). Germline lookup yields CDR1 SEHNR and CDR2 FQNEAQ (reference sequence). Trimming pared 1 base from V and 6 bases from J, leaving 10 bases between. The CDR3 runs 14 residues. The CDR3 here is CASSLGGAGQPQHF. The CDR3, as DNA: TGTGCCAGCAGCTTAGGTGGGGCCGGTCAGCCCCAGCATTTT.

The chain employs TRBV27 and TRBJ2-1; 8 positions match TRBD2. V shed 7 bases, J shed 1 base, and the junction held 18 bases outside the gene matches. The CDR3 spans 19 residues. Germline CDR1 is MNHEY and CDR2 is SMNVEV (reference sequence). The CDR3, as DNA: TGTGCCAGCACCCTATTTTTTAGCGGGACGGTTCTATCCTACAATGAGCAGTTCTTC. This codes for CASTLFFSGTVLSYNEQFF.

V is TRBV15 and J is TRBJ2-3; a weak D match, TRBD2 (6 bases). Trimming shortened V by 1 base and J by 2 bases, and 10 bases separated the two germline ends. The CDR3 consists of 15 residues. Germline values: CDR1 LNHNV, CDR2 YYDKDF (reference sequence). The CDR3 loop reads CATSRGGEPTDTQYF. CDR3 nucleotides: TGTGCCACCAGCAGAGGCGGGGAGCCCACAGATACGCAGTATTTT.

This chain uses TRBV11-2 with TRBJ2-1; TRBD2 matches 12 bases. V was clipped by 5 bases and J by 7 bases; unmatched bases: 18. The germline V gene encodes CDR1 SGHAT and CDR2 FQNNGV. This CDR3 spans 19 amino acids. CDR3 residues: CASSRRRLAGVSDSNEQFF. The CDR3 region has the DNA TGTGCCAGCAGCCGGAGGCGACTAGCGGGAGTGTCGGACTCAAATGAGCAGTTCTTC.

The V call is TRBV5-1, the J call TRBJ1-2; TRBD1 agrees at 7 bases. CDR1 SGHRS and CDR2 YFSETQ come from the germline V gene. The ends lost 3 bases at V and 6 bases at J; junction bases unmatched: 8. This CDR3 comprises 14 residues. CDR3 loop: CASSSTGEPHGYTF. Here the CDR3 DNA reads TGCGCCAGCAGCTCAACAGGGGAACCCCATGGCTACACCTTC.

This clone was seen a handful of times. The CDR3 here is CSVEPGLGEQFF. The CDR3 bases are TGCAGCGTGGAGCCAGGGCTCGGGGAGCAGTTCTTC. The rearrangement joins TRBV29-1 to TRBJ2-1; D perhaps matches TRBD1 (5 bases). Germline lookup yields CDR1 SQVTM and CDR2 ANQGSEA. This CDR3 is built from 12 residues. The V end lost 6 bases, the J end lost 10 bases, and 16 bases lay between the germline ends.

The chain couples TRBV6-5 to TRBJ2-7; 7 bases map to TRBD2. The CDR3 extends over 15 amino acids. Trimming removed 0 bases from V and 2 bases from J; junction bases left unmatched: 4. Germline CDR1 reads MNHEY; CDR2 reads SVGAGI. CDR3 DNA: TGTGCCAGCAGTTACTCGACTAGCAACACCTACGAGCAGTACTTC. This codes for CASSYSTSNTYEQYF.

This rearrangement joins TRBV7-9 to TRBJ2-5, with 8 bases aligning to TRBD2. The V gene's germline CDR1 is SEHNR and CDR2 FQNEAQ (reference sequence). The CDR3 is 16 amino acids. Trimming took 4 bases from V and 2 from J; bases not matched to a gene: 9. CDR3 in amino acids: CASSSPFGRGQETQYF. DNA for the CDR3: TGTGCCAGCAGCTCCCCCTTCGGGAGGGGGCAAGAGACCCAGTACTTC.

The chain is built from TRBV11-2 and TRBJ2-3; possibly TRBD2 for D (7 bases). This CDR3 has 15 residues. From germline, CDR1 is SGHAT and CDR2 FQNNGV. The ends were cut back, 1 base at V and 2 bases at J, with 10 bases in the middle. The CDR3: CASSLAGGLTDTQYF. The CDR3, as DNA: TGTGCCAGCAGCTTAGCGGGGGGCCTCACAGATACGCAGTATTTT. Full variable domain (outside the CDR3, taken from reference TRBV11-2 and TRBJ2-3): EAGVAQSPRYKIIEKRQSVAFWCNPISGHATLYWYQQILGQGPKLLIQFQNNGVVDDSQLPKDRFSAERLKGVDSTLKIQPAKLEDSAVYLCASSLAGGLTDTQYFGPGTRLTVL.

V gene TRBV18 combines with J gene TRBJ2-1, with D possibly TRBD1 on 5 matching bases. The germline V gene has CDR1 KGHSH and CDR2 LQKENI. V lost 0 bases and J 3 bases, leaving 12 bases between the germline ends. This CDR3 comprises 16 residues. The CDR3 DNA sequence: TGTGCCAGCTCACCACCTCCAGGGATAAACTACAATGAGCAGTTCTTC. Its translation: CASSPPPGINYNEQFF.

V is TRBV27 and J is TRBJ2-1; 10 bases fit TRBD1. The CDR3 loop spans 15 amino acids. Germline V gene data show CDR1 as MNHEY and CDR2 as SMNVEV (reference sequence). V dropped 1 base and J dropped 7; count of bases not matched to a gene: 4. The CDR3, as DNA: TGTGCCAGCAGTTTATGGACAGGGGGGGGGAATGAGCAGTTCTTC. It translates to CASSLWTGGGNEQFF.

The V gene is TRBV2, the J gene TRBJ1-1, with 11 nucleotides matching TRBD1. V trimming: 5 bases; J trimming: 9 bases; junction bases outside the gene matches: 5. Germline CDR1 SNHLY, CDR2 FYNNEI. The CDR3 covers 13 residues. The CDR3 DNA sequence: TGTGCCAGCAGTCCCGGGACAGGGGGTCAAGCTTTCTTT. As protein: CASSPGTGGQAFF.

The chain joins TRBV9 to TRBJ1-1, with no clear D. CDR1 is SGDLS and CDR2 is YYNGEE in the germline V gene. The germline V and J ends were trimmed by 7 bases and 4 bases, with 14 bases remaining between them. The CDR3 has 13 residues. The CDR3 sequence: CASQPGSGTEAFF. The CDR3 coding sequence is TGTGCCAGCCAGCCGGGGTCGGGCACTGAAGCTTTCTTT. Full variable domain (rest looked up from reference TRBV9 and TRBJ1-1): DSGVTQTPKHLITATGQRVTLRCSPRSGDLSVYWYQQSLDQGLQFLIQYYNGEERAKGNILERFSAQQFPDLHSELNLSSLELGDSALYFCASQPGSGTEAFFGQGTRLTVV.

The gene calls are TRBV19 and TRBJ2-3; D unresolved. The CDR3 spans 12 residues. Germline CDR1 reads LNHDA; CDR2 reads SQIVND (reference sequence). Trimming shortened V by 3 bases and J by 6 bases, and 7 bases separated the two germline ends. This CDR3 is CASSISVDTQYF. The CDR3 DNA is TGTGCCAGTAGTATTTCGGTTGATACGCAGTATTTT.

The chain joins TRBV5-5 to TRBJ1-1, with D tentatively TRBD1 (5 bases). Germline lookup yields CDR1 SGHKS and CDR2 YYEKEE (reference sequence). V lost 2 bases and J 8 bases, leaving 13 bases between the germline ends. The CDR3 length is 13 residues. The CDR3 region is CASSFWMEGEAFF. The CDR3 DNA follows: TGTGCCAGCAGCTTCTGGATGGAGGGGGAAGCTTTCTTT.

The chain carries TRBV7-6 and TRBJ1-1; weak D call: TRBD1 (5 bases). V lost 0 bases and J lost 4, with 18 bases in between. Looked up from germline, CDR1 is SGHVS and CDR2 is FNYEAQ. This CDR3 is built from 17 residues. CDR3 nucleotides: TGTGCCAGCAGCTTAGCGGCGGGGGGGAGCGGAGGCACTGAAGCTTTCTTT. Its translation: CASSLAAGGSGGTEAFF. The full variable domain, with the rest looked up from reference TRBV7-6 and TRBJ1-1, is GAGVSQSPRYKVTKRGQDVALRCDPISGHVSLYWYRQALGQGPEFLTYFNYEAQQDKSGLPNDRFSAERPEGSISTLTIQRTEQRDSAMYRCASSLAAGGSGGTEAFFGQGTRLTVV.